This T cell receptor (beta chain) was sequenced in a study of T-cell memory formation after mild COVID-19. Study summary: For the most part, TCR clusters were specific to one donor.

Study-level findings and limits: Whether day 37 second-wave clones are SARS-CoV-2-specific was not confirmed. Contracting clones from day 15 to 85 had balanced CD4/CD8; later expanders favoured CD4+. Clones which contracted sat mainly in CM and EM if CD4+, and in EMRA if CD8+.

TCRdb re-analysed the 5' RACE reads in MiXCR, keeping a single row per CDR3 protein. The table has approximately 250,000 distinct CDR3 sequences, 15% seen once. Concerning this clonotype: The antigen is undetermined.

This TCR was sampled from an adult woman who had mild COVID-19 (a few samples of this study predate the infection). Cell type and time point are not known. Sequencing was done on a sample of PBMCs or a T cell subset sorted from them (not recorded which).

The CDR3 bases are TGTGCCAGCAGCTTAGGAGGCAGGGCTGGAAACACCATATATTTT. Translation gives CASSLGGRAGNTIYF. This sequence joins TRBV7-2 and TRBJ1-3; weak D call: TRBD1 (5 bases). The ends were cut back, 1 base at V and 2 bases at J, with 9 bases in the middle. Germline V CDR1 and CDR2: SGHTA, FQGNSA. The length of the CDR3 is 15 residues.